The entry below gives a single T cell receptor beta chain sequence along with its context. The sample comes from a study of blood T cell repertoires in COVID-19. Assay used: immunoSEQ multiplex PCR; TCRdb lists only in-frame clones, some missing. The sample records about 350,000 clones, approximately 84% being singletons. The recovered donors of Cohort 3 showed two negative PCRs, clearance, or symptom resolution. The CDR3 covers 14 residues. CDR1 is SGHVS and CDR2 is FNYEAQ in the germline V gene. With 4 bases removed from V and 6 bases from J, the gap between germline ends came to 16 bases. The TCR was taken from a woman in her twenties or thirties who had recovered from COVID-19. The chain couples TRBV7-6 to TRBJ2-7, with D possibly matching TRBD1 (6 bases). Input material: PBMCs or T cells enriched from blood (not recorded which). The CDR3, as DNA: TGTGCCAGCAGCTGGGGAGAGGGGGTATCCGAGCAGTACTTC. Its protein is CASSWGEGVSEQYF.